This entry concerns a single T cell receptor (beta chain). A junction boundary mismatches the germline segment, possibly from a read error. These data belong to a study of T cells in Graves' hyperthyroidism and ophthalmopathy. TCR beta CDR3 regions were amplified from RNA transcripts. A first-round RT-PCR of the TCR CDR3 used the HTBI primer set. TCRdb reanalysed the multiplex PCR reads using MiXCR and keeps one entry per CDR3 protein. The sample contains 93,000 or so distinct CDR3 sequences, about 50% of which appear only once. The sequence derives from a man between 35 and 55 years old with Graves' hyperthyroidism. The sample taken for sequencing was blood.

The CDR3 spells CASSTNTGEQFF. CDR3 DNA sequence: TGTGCCAGCAGTACTAACACCGGGGAGCAGTTTTTT. The gene calls are TRBV28 and TRBJ2-2, with D perhaps TRBD2 (5 bases). The CDR3 totals 12 residues. Looked up from germline, CDR1 is MDHEN and CDR2 is SYDVKM.